This T cell receptor beta chain was captured by sequencing in a study of blood T cell repertoires in COVID-19. Turning to the study itself: Sites across the United States, Italy and Spain contributed samples from acute and convalescent COVID-19. Sources were T cells, B-cell-depleted T cells, or PBMCs; the material itself was cDNA or gDNA.

The CDR3 sequence is 15 residues long. Trimming removed 3 bases from V and 0 bases from J; junction bases left unmatched: 2. Germline-derived CDR1 and CDR2 are SGHTA and FQGNSA. Study processing details: Amplification of reference gene primers provided the estimated nucleated cell counts. Repertoires were generated with immunoSEQ multiplex PCR, while TCRdb's copy carries only in-frame clones and drops some. Clonal size and the V and J genes are those of that table, whereas D and trimming came from the DNA. This sample has tens of thousands of clones, with about 81% found just once. The specimen sequenced was peripheral blood. This receptor was identified in a human donor in a cohort sampled during active COVID-19. This chain uses TRBV7-2 with TRBJ1-3, with 7 bases fitting TRBD1. The CDR3 spells CASSFTGVSGNTIYF. The CDR3 coding sequence is TGTGCCAGCAGCTTTACAGGGGTCTCTGGAAACACCATATATTTT.